The 27 T cell receptor beta chains listed next were all sequenced from one sample in a study of blood T cell repertoires in COVID-19. Sequencing used immunoSEQ multiplex PCR; TCRdb keeps in-frame clones, though not all of them. In the table there are approximately 70,000 clones, roughly 80% of which are singletons. Sequenced sample: peripheral blood. Receptors were obtained from a woman aged 55-69 years with acute or convalescent COVID-19.

This clone appeared a few times. The CDR3 loop reads CASSPPWGPGYGYTF. The CDR3 DNA is TGTGCCAGCAGTCCACCTTGGGGGCCGGGCTATGGCTACACCTTC. The genes are TRBV28 and TRBJ1-2; D possibly corresponds to TRBD1 (6 bases). Trimming left V 5 bases short and J 4 bases short, with 17 bases between. CDR3 length equals 15 residues. Germline-derived CDR1 and CDR2 are MDHEN and SYDVKM.

V and J are TRBV7-3 and TRBJ2-3; 8 nucleotides align to TRBD2. The CDR3 is 16 residues long. Germline assignment: CDR1 SGHTA and CDR2 FQGTGA. Losses at the gene ends were 5 bases for V and 4 bases for J; bases not matched to a gene: 11. The CDR3 bases are TGTGCCAGCAGCCGTGGAATGAGCGGGGGAGCAGATACGCAGTATTTT. Amino acids: CASSRGMSGGADTQYF.

This chain links TRBV12-3 or TRBV12-4 with TRBJ2-7; 7 nucleotides align to TRBD1. There are 13 residues in the CDR3. V dropped 2 bases and J dropped 5; count of bases not matched to a gene: 3. CDR3: CASSLTQGNEQYF. In DNA, the CDR3 is TGTGCCAGCAGTTTAACACAGGGGAACGAGCAGTACTTC.

The V gene is TRBV7-9, the J gene TRBJ1-4, with D hard to call. The length of the CDR3 is 13 residues. Germline CDR1 is SEHNR and CDR2 is FQNEAQ (reference sequence). V lost 8 bases and J lost 8, with 15 bases in between. CDR3 loop: CASRPREREKLFF. The CDR3 nucleotides read TGTGCCAGCCGCCCGCGGGAGCGAGAAAAACTGTTTTTT.

The rearrangement links TRBV6-5 to TRBJ2-1; D might be TRBD2 (6 bases). Trimming took off 5 bases at V and 6 bases at J, with 17 bases between the two ends. Per germline, CDR1 MNHEY and CDR2 SVGAGI. The CDR3 has 15 amino acids. Written as DNA, the CDR3 is TGTGCCAGCAGTCCTGCCGGGACTGCCCCCAATGAGCAGTTCTTC. Protein: CASSPAGTAPNEQFF.

The gene calls are TRBV7-9 and TRBJ1-2; 9 positions agree with TRBD1. The CDR3 is 13 amino acids. The germline CDR1 and CDR2 sequences are SEHNR and FQNEAQ (reference sequence). V lost 5 bases, J lost 7 bases, and 5 bases stayed unmatched. The CDR3 DNA reads TGTGCCAGCAGCCTACAGGGGGCGAGTGGCTACACCTTC. It translates to CASSLQGASGYTF.

The chain uses TRBV3-1 (or the pseudogene TRBV3-2) and TRBJ2-3; 12 nucleotides line up with TRBD2. The germline CDR1 and CDR2 sequences are LGHDT and YNNKEL (reference sequence). The CDR3 sequence is 15 residues long. Germline trimming cut 4 bases from V and 3 bases from J; bases unmatched to any gene: 2. CDR3 in amino acids: CASSPLAGGTDTQYF. The CDR3 coding sequence is TGTGCCAGCAGCCCACTAGCGGGGGGTACAGATACGCAGTATTTT.

The chain couples TRBV6-6 to TRBJ1-2, with 9 bases lining up with TRBD1. V lost 4 bases to trimming and J lost 8 bases; unmatched junction nucleotides: 2. The CDR3 consists of 12 residues. Germline V gene data show CDR1 as MNHNY and CDR2 as SVGAGI (reference sequence). Here the CDR3 reads CASSSTGGGYTF. CDR3 nucleotide sequence: TGTGCCAGCAGTTCTACAGGGGGCGGCTACACCTTC.

This chain uses TRBV18 with TRBJ1-3; D remains ambiguous. The V and J ends lost 2 bases and 0 bases respectively, with 11 bases between them. There are 16 residues in the CDR3. Germline CDR1 and CDR2: KGHSH and LQKENI. The CDR3 DNA is TGTGCCAGCTCACCAACACACCAAAGCTCTGGAAACACCATATATTTT. It codes for CASSPTHQSSGNTIYF.

V usage is TRBV9 and J usage is TRBJ1-2; TRBD1 agrees at 7 bases. Looked up from germline, CDR1 is SGDLS and CDR2 is YYNGEE. The CDR3 is 18 residues long. J gave up 0 bases and V 5 bases, and 16 bases lay outside the gene matches. Written as DNA, the CDR3 is TGTGCCAGCAGAGAAAGGGACAGCTATTATCTTACTAACTATGGCTACACCTTC. Its protein is CASRERDSYYLTNYGYTF.

The rearrangement links TRBV9 to TRBJ1-1; D uncertain. CDR1 is SGDLS, CDR2 YYNGEE, per germline. V was trimmed by 5 bases and J by 2 bases, leaving 13 bases between them. This CDR3 comprises 14 residues. As DNA, the CDR3 is TGTGCCAGCAGTACAGACGGGAGAAACACTGAAGCTTTCTTT. Encoded protein: CASSTDGRNTEAFF.

The J gene is TRBJ1-3, the V gene TRBV5-1, with 7 bases that match TRBD1. There are 17 residues in the CDR3. V was pared by 0 bases and J by 0 bases, with 6 bases of the junction left unmatched. Germline V gene sequence: CDR1 SGHRS, CDR2 YFSETQ. CDR3: CASSLGGTASSGNTIYF. CDR3 DNA: TGCGCCAGCAGCTTGGGCGGGACAGCCTCCTCTGGAAACACCATATATTTT.

The CDR3 here is CASSQQGNSPLHF. DNA for the CDR3: TGTGCCAGCAGCCAACAGGGGAATTCACCCCTCCACTTT. The V call is TRBV12-3 or TRBV12-4, the J call TRBJ1-6, with 7 bases identical to TRBD1. V gave up 6 bases and J gave up 7 bases; unmatched junction bases: 3. This CDR3 has 13 amino acids.

The count of this clone is one. The rearrangement links TRBV27 to TRBJ2-1, with D unresolved. The ends were cut back, 5 bases at V and 0 bases at J, with 14 bases in the middle. This CDR3 is 16 amino acids long. CDR1 and CDR2 from the germline V gene are MNHEY and SMNVEV (reference sequence). CDR3 DNA: TGTGCCAGCAGTACCCGCTCGAGTGTCTCCTACAATGAGCAGTTCTTC. Protein product: CASSTRSSVSYNEQFF.

The chain employs TRBV19 and TRBJ1-1, with unresolved D. The germline V gene encodes CDR1 LNHDA and CDR2 SQIVND (reference sequence). V was trimmed by 3 bases and J by 5 bases, leaving 10 bases between them. This CDR3 has 13 residues. Here the CDR3 DNA reads TGTGCCAGTAGTATCTTTTCGGGAACTGAAGCTTTCTTT. Its protein product is CASSIFSGTEAFF. Full variable domain (remainder filled in from reference TRBV19 and TRBJ1-1): DGGITQSPKYLFRKEGQNVTLSCEQNLNHDAMYWYRQDPGQGLRLIYYSQIVNDFQKGDIAEGYSVSREKKESFPLTVTSAQKNPTAFYLCASSIFSGTEAFFGQGTRLTVV.

The chain uses TRBV9 and TRBJ1-5; tentatively, D is TRBD1 (5 bases). CDR3 size: 14 residues. V gave up 3 bases and J gave up 7 bases, with 14 bases separating them. The germline gives CDR1 SGDLS, CDR2 YYNGEE. CDR3 DNA sequence: TGTGCCAGCAGCGCTTCGGGACTTGGACAGCCCCAGCATTTT. The encoded protein is CASSASGLGQPQHF. Filled out from reference TRBV9 and TRBJ1-5, the complete variable domain reads DSGVTQTPKHLITATGQRVTLRCSPRSGDLSVYWYQQSLDQGLQFLIQYYNGEERAKGNILERFSAQQFPDLHSELNLSSLELGDSALYFCASSASGLGQPQHFGDGTRLSIL.

V gene TRBV27 combines with J gene TRBJ2-2; D remains ambiguous. Trimming left V 4 bases short and J 3 bases short, with 18 bases between. The CDR3 spans 17 residues. Germline assignment: CDR1 MNHEY and CDR2 SMNVEV (reference sequence). CDR3: CASSSKPPFPYTGELFF. The CDR3 coding sequence is TGTGCCAGCAGTTCGAAGCCCCCGTTCCCGTACACCGGGGAGCTGTTTTTT.

Here the CDR3 reads CASTPTGGGGYTF. The CDR3, as DNA: TGTGCCAGTACCCCCACGGGGGGGGGTGGCTACACCTTC. The V gene is TRBV19, the J gene TRBJ1-2, with D perhaps TRBD1 (5 bases). The V end lost 7 bases, the J end lost 7 bases, and 16 bases lay between the germline ends. CDR3 size: 13 residues. Germline V CDR1 and CDR2: LNHDA, SQIVND (reference sequence).

In its sample, this clone was seen once. The gene calls are TRBV4-1 and TRBJ1-1; TRBD1 might be the D (6 bases). CDR3 length: 14 residues. In germline, CDR1 is MGHRA, CDR2 YSYEKL. V shed 4 bases and J shed 0 bases, with 9 bases lying between them. CDR3 loop: CASSLGQMNTEAFF. The CDR3 region has the DNA TGCGCCAGCAGCCTAGGACAGATGAACACTGAAGCTTTCTTT.

The V and J genes are TRBV12-3 or TRBV12-4 and TRBJ2-7; unclear D gene. The ends were cut back, 6 bases at V and 7 bases at J, with 13 bases in the middle. This CDR3 comprises 12 residues. CDR3 coding DNA: TGTGCCAGCAGGTCCGGTCTGACAGAGCAGTACTTC. Protein sequence: CASRSGLTEQYF.

The chain is built from TRBV18 and TRBJ2-6; a weak D match, TRBD1 (5 bases). V was clipped by 1 base and J by 2 bases, with 15 bases between them. This CDR3 is built from 18 residues. The germline V gene has CDR1 KGHSH and CDR2 LQKENI. CDR3 DNA sequence: TGTGCCAGCTCACCACTGGGCCCAGGGAATCCTGGGGCCAACGTCCTGACTTTC. Its protein product is CASSPLGPGNPGANVLTF.

The chain has TRBV6-5 and TRBJ1-3; unclear D gene. The CDR3 extends over 16 amino acids. Trimming cost V 0 bases and J 4 bases, with 13 bases left between them. Germline CDR1 and CDR2: MNHEY and SVGAGI. The CDR3, as DNA: TGTGCCAGCAGTTACTCGAGGCTGGGTTTCGGAAACACCATATATTTT. Protein: CASSYSRLGFGNTIYF.

The J gene is TRBJ1-6, the V gene TRBV30; the D gene is possibly TRBD1 (6 bases). V was cut by 4 bases and J by 8 bases, with 12 bases left in between. Germline CDR1 GTSNPN, CDR2 SVGIG (reference sequence). The CDR3 is 13 amino acids. The CDR3 region has the DNA TGTGCCTGGACCGTTCAGGGGTATTCACCCCTCCACTTT. Its protein product is CAWTVQGYSPLHF.

J is TRBJ1-2 and V is TRBV3-1 (or the pseudogene TRBV3-2); a weak D match, TRBD1 (5 bases). CDR1 and CDR2 (germline): LGHDT, YNNKEL (reference sequence). The CDR3 totals 16 residues. The ends were cut back, 4 bases at V and 7 bases at J, with 22 bases in the middle. CDR3 in DNA: TGTGCCAGCAGCCCTCTTTACCAGGGCCCCCAGAGTGGCTACACCTTC. Amino acid sequence: CASSPLYQGPQSGYTF.

The V call is TRBV6-5, the J call TRBJ1-4; the D gene is possibly TRBD1 (5 bases). The CDR3 is 15 residues long. Trimming removed 6 bases at V and 8 bases at J, with 19 bases between. The V gene's germline CDR1 is MNHEY and CDR2 SVGAGI. The CDR3 nucleotides are TGTGCCAGCAGCCTCCGGGACCCTGGAGGGGAAAAACTGTTTTTT. It codes for CASSLRDPGGEKLFF.

The chain links TRBV4-1 to TRBJ2-2, with a possible D match to TRBD1 (6 bases). V lost 3 bases to trimming and J lost 5 bases, with 13 bases between them. Germline assignment: CDR1 MGHRA and CDR2 YSYEKL. CDR3 length equals 15 residues. This CDR3 reads CASSHFSGTTGELFF. The CDR3 nucleotides read TGCGCCAGCAGCCATTTTTCCGGGACAACCGGGGAGCTGTTTTTT.

This sequence joins TRBV7-6 and TRBJ2-7, with 7 nucleotides matching TRBD1. Germline CDR1 SGHVS, CDR2 FNYEAQ. V lost 5 bases, J lost 3 bases, and 10 bases stayed unmatched. The CDR3 totals 15 residues. The CDR3 region is CASSPRQGAGYEQYF. The CDR3, as DNA: TGTGCCAGCAGCCCTCGACAGGGTGCAGGCTACGAGCAGTACTTC.